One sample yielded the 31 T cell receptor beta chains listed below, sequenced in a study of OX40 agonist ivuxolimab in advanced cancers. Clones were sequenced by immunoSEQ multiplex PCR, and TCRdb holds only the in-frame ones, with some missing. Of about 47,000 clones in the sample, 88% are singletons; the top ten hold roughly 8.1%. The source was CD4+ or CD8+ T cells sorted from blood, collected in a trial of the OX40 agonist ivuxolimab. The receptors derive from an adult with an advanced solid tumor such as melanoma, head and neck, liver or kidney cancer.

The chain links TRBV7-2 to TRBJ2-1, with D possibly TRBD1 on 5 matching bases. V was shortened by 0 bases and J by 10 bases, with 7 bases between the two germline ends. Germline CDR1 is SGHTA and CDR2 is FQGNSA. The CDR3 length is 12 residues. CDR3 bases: TGTGCCAGCAGCTTAGCGGGGCGGGAGCAGTTCTTC. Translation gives CASSLAGREQFF.

CDR3 nucleotide sequence: TGTGCCAGCAGTTACTTCCCGGGAGGTAACTATGGCTACACCTTC. This sequence encodes CASSYFPGGNYGYTF. The rearrangement uses TRBV6-5 and TRBJ1-2, with D uncertain. Per germline, CDR1 MNHEY and CDR2 SVGAGI. The CDR3 loop spans 15 amino acids. With 1 base removed from V and 1 base from J, the gap between germline ends came to 10 bases.

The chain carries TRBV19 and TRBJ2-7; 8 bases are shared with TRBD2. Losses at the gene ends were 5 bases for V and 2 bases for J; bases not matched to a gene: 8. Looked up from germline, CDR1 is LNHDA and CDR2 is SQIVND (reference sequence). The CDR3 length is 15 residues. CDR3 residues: CASSPRSSGTYEQYF. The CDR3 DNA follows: TGTGCCAGTAGTCCCCGGAGTAGCGGGACCTACGAGCAGTACTTC.

CDR3 sequence: CASSLTTSAPNEQFF. The CDR3 DNA reads TGCGCCAGCAGCTTGACAACTAGCGCGCCCAATGAGCAGTTCTTC. J is TRBJ2-1 and V is TRBV5-1; 7 nucleotides match TRBD2. Germline V gene sequence: CDR1 SGHRS, CDR2 YFSETQ. There are 15 residues in the CDR3. V was pared by 1 base and J by 6 bases, with 7 bases of the junction left unmatched.

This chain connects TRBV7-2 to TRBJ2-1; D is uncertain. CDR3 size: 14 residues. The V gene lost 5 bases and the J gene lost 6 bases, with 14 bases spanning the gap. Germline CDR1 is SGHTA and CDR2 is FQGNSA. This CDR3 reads CASSRALPPNEQFF. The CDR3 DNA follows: TGTGCCAGCAGCCGGGCCCTTCCGCCCAATGAGCAGTTCTTC.

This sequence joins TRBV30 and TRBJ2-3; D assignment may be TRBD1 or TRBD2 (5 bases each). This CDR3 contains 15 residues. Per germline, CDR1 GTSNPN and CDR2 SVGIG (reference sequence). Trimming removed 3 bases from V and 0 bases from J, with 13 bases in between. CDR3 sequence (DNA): TGTGCCTGGAGCATGAGGGCAGGGAGCACAGATACGCAGTATTTT. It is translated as CAWSMRAGSTDTQYF.

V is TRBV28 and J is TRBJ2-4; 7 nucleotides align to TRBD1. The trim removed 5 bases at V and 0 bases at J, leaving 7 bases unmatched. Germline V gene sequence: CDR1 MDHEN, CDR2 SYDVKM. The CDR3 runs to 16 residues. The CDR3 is CASSPQGVPAKNIQYF. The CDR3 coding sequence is TGTGCCAGCAGTCCCCAGGGGGTCCCAGCCAAAAACATTCAGTACTTC. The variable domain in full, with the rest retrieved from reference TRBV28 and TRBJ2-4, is DVKVTQSSRYLVKRTGEKVFLECVQDMDHENMFWYRQDPGLGLRLIYFSYDVKMKEKGDIPEGYSVSREKKERFSLILESASTNQTSMYLCASSPQGVPAKNIQYFGAGTRLSVL.

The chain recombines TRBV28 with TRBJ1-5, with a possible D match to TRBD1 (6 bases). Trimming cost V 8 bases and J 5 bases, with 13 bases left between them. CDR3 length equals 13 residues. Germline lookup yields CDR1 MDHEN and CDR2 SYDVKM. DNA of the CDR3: TGTGCCAGCCTCCGACAGGTCCATCAGCCCCAGCATTTT. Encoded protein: CASLRQVHQPQHF.

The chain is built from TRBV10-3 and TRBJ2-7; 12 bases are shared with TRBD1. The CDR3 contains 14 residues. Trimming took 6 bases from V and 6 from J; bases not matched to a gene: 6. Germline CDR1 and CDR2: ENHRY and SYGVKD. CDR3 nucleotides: TGTGCCATCAGATCCGGGACAGGGGGCTTCGAGCAGTACTTC. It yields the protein CAIRSGTGGFEQYF.

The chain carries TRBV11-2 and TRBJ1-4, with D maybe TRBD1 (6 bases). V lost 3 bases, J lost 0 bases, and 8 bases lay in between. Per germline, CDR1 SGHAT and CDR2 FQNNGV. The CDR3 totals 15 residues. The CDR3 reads CASSFGTTTNEKLFF. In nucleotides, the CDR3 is TGTGCCAGCAGCTTCGGGACAACAACTAATGAAAAACTGTTTTTT.

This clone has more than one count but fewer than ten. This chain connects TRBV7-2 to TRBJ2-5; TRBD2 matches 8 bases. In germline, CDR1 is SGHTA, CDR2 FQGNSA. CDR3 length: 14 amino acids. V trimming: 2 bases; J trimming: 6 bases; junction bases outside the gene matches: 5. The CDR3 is CASSLSGSWKTQYF. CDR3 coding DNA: TGTGCCAGCAGCTTAAGCGGGAGCTGGAAGACCCAGTACTTC.

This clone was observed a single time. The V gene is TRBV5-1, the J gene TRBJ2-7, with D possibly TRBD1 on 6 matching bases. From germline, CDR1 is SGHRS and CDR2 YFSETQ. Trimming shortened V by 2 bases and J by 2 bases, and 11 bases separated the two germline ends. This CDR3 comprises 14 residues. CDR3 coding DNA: TGCGCCAGCAGCTTTAGGACAGCCCCCTACGAGCAGTACTTC. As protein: CASSFRTAPYEQYF.

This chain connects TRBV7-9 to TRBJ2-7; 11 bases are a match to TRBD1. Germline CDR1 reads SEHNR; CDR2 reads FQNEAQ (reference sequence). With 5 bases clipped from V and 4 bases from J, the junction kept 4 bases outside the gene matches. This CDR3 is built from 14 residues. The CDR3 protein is CASSIGQGAYEQYF. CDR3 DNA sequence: TGTGCCAGCAGCATCGGACAGGGGGCATACGAGCAGTACTTC.

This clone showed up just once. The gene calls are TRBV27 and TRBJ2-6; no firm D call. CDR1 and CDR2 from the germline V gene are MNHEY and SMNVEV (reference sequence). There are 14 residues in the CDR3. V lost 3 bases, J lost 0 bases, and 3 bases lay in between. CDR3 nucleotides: TGTGCCAGCAGTTTGAACTCTGGGGCCAACGTCCTGACTTTC. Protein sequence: CASSLNSGANVLTF.

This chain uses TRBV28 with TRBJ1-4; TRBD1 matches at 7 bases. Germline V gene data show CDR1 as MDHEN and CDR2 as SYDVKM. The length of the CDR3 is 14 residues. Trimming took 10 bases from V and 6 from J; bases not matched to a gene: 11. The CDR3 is CATTGAPVDEKLFF. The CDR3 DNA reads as TGTGCCACTACAGGGGCTCCCGTTGATGAAAAACTGTTTTTT.

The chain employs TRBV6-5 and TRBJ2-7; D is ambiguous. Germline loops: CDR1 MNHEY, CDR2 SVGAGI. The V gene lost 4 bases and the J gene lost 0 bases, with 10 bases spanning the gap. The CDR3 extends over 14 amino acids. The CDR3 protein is CASSFWVSSYEQYF. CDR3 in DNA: TGTGCCAGCAGTTTTTGGGTAAGCTCCTACGAGCAGTACTTC.

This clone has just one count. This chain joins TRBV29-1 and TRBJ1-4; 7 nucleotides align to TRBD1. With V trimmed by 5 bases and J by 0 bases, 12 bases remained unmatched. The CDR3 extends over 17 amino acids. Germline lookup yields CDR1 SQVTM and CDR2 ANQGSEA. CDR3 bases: TGCAGCGTTAAAGGGACAGACATCGATCCAACTAATGAAAAACTGTTTTTT. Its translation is CSVKGTDIDPTNEKLFF. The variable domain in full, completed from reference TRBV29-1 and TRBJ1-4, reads SAVISQKPSRDICQRGTSLTIQCQVDSQVTMMFWYRQQPGQSLTLIATANQGSEATYESGFVIDKFPISRPNLTFSTLTVSNMSPEDSSIYLCSVKGTDIDPTNEKLFFGSGTQLSVL.

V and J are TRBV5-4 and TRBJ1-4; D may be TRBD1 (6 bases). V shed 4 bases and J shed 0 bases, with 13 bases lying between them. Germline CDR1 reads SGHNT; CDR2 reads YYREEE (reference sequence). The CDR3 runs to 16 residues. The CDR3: CASSTTGSATNEKLFF. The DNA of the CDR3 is TGTGCCAGCAGCACCACAGGGTCTGCAACTAATGAAAAACTGTTTTTT.

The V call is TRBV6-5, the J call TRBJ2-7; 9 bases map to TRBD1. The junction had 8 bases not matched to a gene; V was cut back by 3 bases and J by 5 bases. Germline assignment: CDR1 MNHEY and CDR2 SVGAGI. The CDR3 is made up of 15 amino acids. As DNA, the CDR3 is TGTGCCAGCAGTTATTCGACAGGGGGTGTCCACGAGCAGTACTTC. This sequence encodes CASSYSTGGVHEQYF.

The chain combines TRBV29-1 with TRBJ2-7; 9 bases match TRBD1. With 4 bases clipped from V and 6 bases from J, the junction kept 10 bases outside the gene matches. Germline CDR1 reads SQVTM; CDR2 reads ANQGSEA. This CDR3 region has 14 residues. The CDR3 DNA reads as TGCAGCGTTGCGAGGGACAGGGTGTCGGGCGAGCAGTACTTC. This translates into CSVARDRVSGEQYF.

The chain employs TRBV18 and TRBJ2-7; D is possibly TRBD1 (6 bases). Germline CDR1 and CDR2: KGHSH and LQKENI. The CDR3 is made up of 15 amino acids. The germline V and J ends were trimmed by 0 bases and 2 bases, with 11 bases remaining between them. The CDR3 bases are TGTGCCAGCTCACCACCGGCAGGGGCGACCTACGAGCAGTACTTC. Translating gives CASSPPAGATYEQYF.

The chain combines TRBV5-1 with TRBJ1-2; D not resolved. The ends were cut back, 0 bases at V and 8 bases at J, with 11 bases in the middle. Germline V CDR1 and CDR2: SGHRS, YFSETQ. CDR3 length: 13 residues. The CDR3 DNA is TGCGCCAGCAGCTTGGACGGGCTCGGGGGCTACACCTTC. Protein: CASSLDGLGGYTF. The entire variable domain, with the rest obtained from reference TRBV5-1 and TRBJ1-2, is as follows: KAGVTQTPRYLIKTRGQQVTLSCSPISGHRSVSWYQQTPGQGLQFLFEYFSETQRNKGNFPGRFSGRQFSNSRSEMNVSTLELGDSALYLCASSLDGLGGYTFGSGTRLTVV.

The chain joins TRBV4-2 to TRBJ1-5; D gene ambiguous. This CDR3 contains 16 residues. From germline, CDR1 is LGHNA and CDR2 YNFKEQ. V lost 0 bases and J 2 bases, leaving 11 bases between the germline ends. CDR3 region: CASSQDSGVGNQPQHF. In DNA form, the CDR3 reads TGTGCCAGCAGCCAAGATTCCGGGGTTGGCAATCAGCCCCAGCATTTT.

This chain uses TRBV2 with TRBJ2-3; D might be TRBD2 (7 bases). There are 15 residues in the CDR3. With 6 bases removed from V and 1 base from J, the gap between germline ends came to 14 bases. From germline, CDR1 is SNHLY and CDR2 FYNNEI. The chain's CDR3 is CASRGGGGRTDTQYF. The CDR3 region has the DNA TGTGCCAGCAGAGGAGGGGGGGGCCGCACAGATACGCAGTATTTT.

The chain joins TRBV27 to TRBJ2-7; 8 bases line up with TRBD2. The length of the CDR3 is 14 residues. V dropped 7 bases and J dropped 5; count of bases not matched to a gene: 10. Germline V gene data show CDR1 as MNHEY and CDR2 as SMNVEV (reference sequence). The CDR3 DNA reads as TGTGCCAGCAAGCTAGCGGGTACCCGTGACGAGCAGTACTTC. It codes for CASKLAGTRDEQYF.

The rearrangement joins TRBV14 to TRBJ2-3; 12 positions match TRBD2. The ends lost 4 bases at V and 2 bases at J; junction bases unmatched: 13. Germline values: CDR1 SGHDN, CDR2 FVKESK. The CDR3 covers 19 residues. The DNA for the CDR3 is TGTGCCAGCAGCCCGGGGGGACTAGCGGGTCCCCGGAACACAGATACGCAGTATTTT. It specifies CASSPGGLAGPRNTDTQYF.

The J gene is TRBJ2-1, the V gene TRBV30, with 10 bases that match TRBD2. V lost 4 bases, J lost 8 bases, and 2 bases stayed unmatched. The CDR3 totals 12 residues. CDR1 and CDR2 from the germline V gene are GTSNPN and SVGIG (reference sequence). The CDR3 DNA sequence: TGTGCCTGGACTAGCGGGAGCTATGAGCAGTTCTTC. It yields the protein CAWTSGSYEQFF.

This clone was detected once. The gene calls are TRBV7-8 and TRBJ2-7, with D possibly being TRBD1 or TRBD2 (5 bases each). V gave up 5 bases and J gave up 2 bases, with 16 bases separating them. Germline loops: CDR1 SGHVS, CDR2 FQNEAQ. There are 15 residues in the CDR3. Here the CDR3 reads CASSPRGGGPYEQYF. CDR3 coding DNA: TGTGCCAGCAGCCCCCGGGGTGGGGGACCCTACGAGCAGTACTTC.

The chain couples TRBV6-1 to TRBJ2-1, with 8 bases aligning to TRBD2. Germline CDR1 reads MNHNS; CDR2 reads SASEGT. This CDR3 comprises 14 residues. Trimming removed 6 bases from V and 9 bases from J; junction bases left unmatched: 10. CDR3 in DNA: TGTGCCAGCAGATCCCCGTCAGCGGGAGTTGAGCAGTTCTTC. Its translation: CASRSPSAGVEQFF.

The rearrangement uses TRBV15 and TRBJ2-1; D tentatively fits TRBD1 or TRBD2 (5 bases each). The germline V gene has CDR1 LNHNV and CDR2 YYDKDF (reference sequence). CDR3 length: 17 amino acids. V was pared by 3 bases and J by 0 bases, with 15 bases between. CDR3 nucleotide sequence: TGTGCCACCAGCAGGGGGGAGAGGAGGCGCTCCTACAATGAGCAGTTCTTC. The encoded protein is CATSRGERRRSYNEQFF.

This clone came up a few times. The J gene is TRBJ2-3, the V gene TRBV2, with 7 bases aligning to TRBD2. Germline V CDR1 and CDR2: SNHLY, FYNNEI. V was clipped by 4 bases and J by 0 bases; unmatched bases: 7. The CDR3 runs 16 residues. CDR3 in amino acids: CASSGGAGRSTDTQYF. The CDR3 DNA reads TGTGCCAGCAGTGGGGGAGCGGGAAGAAGCACAGATACGCAGTATTTT.